This T cell receptor beta chain appears in the sequencing data of a study of blood T cell repertoires in COVID-19. Study at large: In each case, the material was cDNA or gDNA derived from T cells, B-cell-depleted T cells, or PBMCs.

The CDR3 covers 15 residues. V was pared by 0 bases and J by 5 bases, with 14 bases between. Germline V gene data show CDR1 as SGDLS and CDR2 as YYNGEE. The count of this clone is one. Data came from immunoSEQ multiplex PCR; TCRdb stores just in-frame clones and leaves some out. The sample has 110,000 to 150,000 clones, more than 75% seen once; the top ten hold 4.2%. Sequencing input: peripheral blood. V gene TRBV9 combines with J gene TRBJ1-1; D is uncertain. This sequence was found in a man aged 55 to 69 with acute or convalescent COVID-19. The CDR3 protein is CASSVVSGVGTEAFF. CDR3 nucleotides: TGTGCCAGCAGCGTAGTTTCGGGTGTCGGAACTGAAGCTTTCTTT.